The source of this TCR beta chain is a study of blood T cell repertoires in COVID-19. Looking at the study overall: Acute-phase and convalescent COVID-19 samples originated in the United States, Italy and Spain.

The table came from immunoSEQ multiplex PCR; TCRdb's copy has only in-frame clones and leaves some out. This sample has about 72,000 clones, with more than 90% found just once. V lost 4 bases, J lost 6 bases, and 18 bases lay in between. CDR1 LGHDT and CDR2 YNNKEL come from the germline V gene (reference sequence). The CDR3 is 15 amino acids. The sequence derives from a human donor in a cohort sampled during active COVID-19. Sequences were obtained from peripheral blood. The rearrangement uses TRBV3-1 (or the pseudogene TRBV3-2) and TRBJ1-1; D may be TRBD1 (6 bases). Here the CDR3 DNA reads TGTGCCAGCAGCCGCCTGACGGGGGGCGCAGCTGAAGCTTTCTTT. It codes for CASSRLTGGAAEAFF.